Below, 32 T cell receptor beta chains from the same sample are listed, as sequenced in a study of T cells in Graves' hyperthyroidism and ophthalmopathy. What was amplified from RNA transcripts were TCR beta CDR3 regions. First-round RT-PCR with HTBI primers amplified the TCR CDR3 region. One entry per CDR3 protein, called by TCRdb with MiXCR from the multiplex PCR reads. The data show around 350,000 distinct CDR3 sequences, about 14% seen once. Sequenced sample: blood. Receptors originate from a woman aged 25-40 years with Graves' ophthalmopathy.

In this sample, this clonotype turned up many times. The DNA for the CDR3 is TGTGCCAGCAGTTACGACAGCAATCAGCCCCAGCATTTT. Amino acids: CASSYDSNQPQHF. The chain combines TRBV6-5 with TRBJ1-5; D is undetermined. Trimming stripped 2 bases from V and 1 base from J, with 3 bases between. The CDR3 extends over 13 amino acids. From germline, CDR1 is MNHEY and CDR2 SVGAGI.

At least ten counts were recorded for this clonotype. V gene TRBV18 combines with J gene TRBJ1-5, with D tentatively TRBD1 (6 bases). CDR3 size: 16 residues. The germline V gene has CDR1 KGHSH and CDR2 LQKENI. Trimming took 2 bases from V and 4 from J, leaving 15 bases between them. CDR3 loop: CASSPSGRGGNQPQHF. CDR3 DNA: TGTGCCAGCTCACCATCGGGCAGGGGAGGAAATCAGCCCCAGCATTTT.

At least ten counts were recorded for this clonotype. The chain couples TRBV30 to TRBJ1-2, with unresolved D. The V gene's germline CDR1 is GTSNPN and CDR2 SVGIG (reference sequence). The CDR3 sequence is 15 residues long. Between the trimmed V and J ends, which lost 7 bases and 8 bases, there was a span of 26 bases. CDR3 residues: CASGSLLRLDEGYTF. CDR3 bases: TGTGCCTCGGGATCTCTACTCCGTTTGGATGAAGGCTACACCTTC.

The chain is built from TRBV9 and TRBJ1-1, with D uncertain. Germline V gene lookup returns CDR1 SGDLS and CDR2 YYNGEE. This CDR3 contains 12 residues. V lost 7 bases to trimming and J lost 8 bases, with 15 bases between them. The CDR3 region is CASSTTGREAFF. The CDR3 nucleotides are TGTGCCAGCTCAACGACCGGCAGGGAAGCTTTCTTT.

This clonotype was found a few times. V gene TRBV6-6 combines with J gene TRBJ2-4, with a weak D call TRBD1 (6 bases). V was pared by 2 bases and J by 0 bases, with 20 bases between. The germline gives CDR1 MNHNY, CDR2 SVGAGI (reference sequence). CDR3 size: 19 residues. CDR3: CASSYMTRRGSGAKNIQYF. CDR3 bases: TGTGCCAGCAGTTACATGACCCGCAGGGGCAGCGGAGCCAAAAACATTCAGTACTTC.

This chain uses TRBV19 with TRBJ1-5; tentatively, D is TRBD1 (6 bases). V was cut by 3 bases and J by 4 bases, with 19 bases left in between. Germline values: CDR1 LNHDA, CDR2 SQIVND (reference sequence). The CDR3 runs 17 residues. The CDR3 is CASSMALWGRSNQPQHF. The CDR3 region has the DNA TGTGCCAGTAGTATGGCCCTGTGGGGGCGCAGTAATCAGCCCCAGCATTTT.

In its sample, this clonotype was seen many times. The chain combines TRBV20-1 with TRBJ2-1, with unresolved D. V was trimmed by 3 bases and J by 6 bases, leaving 9 bases between them. The CDR3 totals 12 residues. Germline CDR1 and CDR2: DFQATT and SNEGSKA (reference sequence). The CDR3 DNA reads as TGCAGTGCTAGGACTGAGGCCAATGAGCAGTTCTTC. This gives the protein CSARTEANEQFF.

The chain is built from TRBV20-1 and TRBJ2-1; D uncertain. Trimming pared 3 bases from V and 0 bases from J, leaving 9 bases between. CDR1 is DFQATT, CDR2 SNEGSKA, per germline (reference sequence). There are 14 residues in the CDR3. As DNA, the CDR3 is TGCAGTGCTAGCTTCAAAAGCTCCTACAATGAGCAGTTCTTC. It specifies CSASFKSSYNEQFF.

There are a few counts of this clonotype. The chain has TRBV7-9 and TRBJ2-2; 7 bases match TRBD1. The CDR3 is 16 amino acids. V dropped 7 bases and J dropped 1; count of bases not matched to a gene: 9. Germline assignment: CDR1 SEHNR and CDR2 FQNEAQ (reference sequence). CDR3 sequence (DNA): TGTGCCAGCAACTCCGGGACAGCATTGAACACCGGGGAGCTGTTTTTT. Its protein is CASNSGTALNTGELFF.

This clonotype has a count of ten or more. The chain uses TRBV7-9 and TRBJ2-7; 8 positions agree with TRBD1. Trimming removed 2 bases from V and 1 base from J; junction bases left unmatched: 10. Germline V lookup: CDR1 SEHNR, CDR2 FQNEAQ (reference sequence). The CDR3 runs 17 residues. CDR3 bases: TGTGCCAGCAGCTTACGGGCAGGACAGGGAATATCCTACGAGCAGTACTTC. This translates into CASSLRAGQGISYEQYF.

This clonotype was observed many times. The rearrangement links TRBV7-2 to TRBJ1-1; D uncertain. Trimming removed 2 bases at V and 1 base at J, with 8 bases between. CDR3 length equals 14 residues. Looked up from germline, CDR1 is SGHTA and CDR2 is FQGNSA. The chain's CDR3 is CASSLLAQNTEAFF. In DNA form, the CDR3 reads TGTGCCAGCAGCTTATTGGCACAGAACACTGAAGCTTTCTTT.

In its sample, this clonotype was seen a few times. The chain uses TRBV5-4 and TRBJ2-5, with 11 bases lining up with TRBD2. The CDR3 contains 16 residues. The trim removed 4 bases at V and 5 bases at J, leaving 10 bases unmatched. Germline CDR1 is SGHNT and CDR2 is YYREEE (reference sequence). The CDR3 spells CASSHSRTSGGETQYF. For the CDR3, the DNA is TGTGCCAGCAGCCACTCCCGCACTAGCGGGGGTGAGACCCAGTACTTC.

This clonotype has at least ten counts. This rearrangement joins TRBV28 to TRBJ1-6, with 11 bases identical to TRBD1. The length of the CDR3 is 15 residues. V lost 5 bases and J lost 9; bases outside the gene matches: 6. Germline CDR1 and CDR2: MDHEN and SYDVKM. The CDR3 DNA follows: TGTGCCAGCAGTACACTGGACAGGGGGCTTTCACCCCTCCACTTT. Protein sequence: CASSTLDRGLSPLHF.

At least ten counts were recorded for this clonotype. The chain joins TRBV5-1 to TRBJ1-2; no clear D. The V gene's germline CDR1 is SGHRS and CDR2 YFSETQ. CDR3 length: 14 residues. V was clipped by 2 bases and J by 13 bases, with 21 bases between them. The CDR3 DNA sequence: TGCGCCAGCAGCTTAGATGGGTTTCCTATGGCTATCACCTTC. Encoded protein: CASSLDGFPMAITF.

This clonotype was observed at least ten times. The chain uses TRBV5-1 and TRBJ2-1, with 10 positions matching TRBD1. The CDR3 runs to 15 residues. Germline V CDR1 and CDR2: SGHRS, YFSETQ. After removal of 1 base from V and 10 bases from J, the junction contained 8 bases not matched to a gene. The CDR3 DNA is TGCGCCAGCAGCTTGATGGGACAGGGGTCAGTGGAGCAGTTCTTC. It is translated as CASSLMGQGSVEQFF.

This clonotype has a handful of counts. The rearrangement uses TRBV6-5 and TRBJ2-5; 11 bases align to TRBD1. This CDR3 region has 15 residues. V gave up 2 bases and J gave up 5 bases; unmatched junction bases: 4. The germline gives CDR1 MNHEY, CDR2 SVGAGI. The CDR3 loop reads CASSYRTGGAETQYF. CDR3 in DNA: TGTGCCAGCAGTTACAGGACAGGGGGCGCGGAGACCCAGTACTTC.

A few counts support this clonotype. The chain couples TRBV27 to TRBJ2-1; 8 bases match TRBD2. This CDR3 is 16 amino acids long. The junction had 9 bases not matched to a gene; V was cut back by 5 bases and J by 3 bases. CDR1 is MNHEY and CDR2 is SMNVEV in the germline V gene (reference sequence). This CDR3 reads CASSVNSGAYYNEQFF. The DNA of the CDR3 is TGTGCCAGCAGTGTCAATAGCGGGGCTTACTACAATGAGCAGTTCTTC.

Notes on this clonotype: A read error is possible here, since a much larger clone lies one base away. The J gene is TRBJ2-1, the V gene TRBV7-2, with D hard to call. The ends were cut back, 5 bases at V and 6 bases at J, with 5 bases in the middle. Germline V gene sequence: CDR1 SGHTA, CDR2 FQGNSA. The length of the CDR3 is 11 residues. The CDR3 nucleotides read TGTGCCAGCAGCCAAGCCAATGAGCAGTTCTTC. This sequence encodes CASSQANEQFF.

The CDR3 is CASSDSGGAYNEQFF. CDR3 DNA: TGTGCCAGCAGCGACAGCGGAGGAGCCTACAATGAGCAGTTCTTC. The V and J genes are TRBV9 and TRBJ2-1, with TRBD2 as a possible D gene (5 bases). This CDR3 spans 15 amino acids. Germline lookup yields CDR1 SGDLS and CDR2 YYNGEE. V shed 3 bases and J shed 2 bases, with 12 bases lying between them.

This clonotype was seen many times. CDR3 protein: CASSLRWRGGGTDTQYF. CDR3 nucleotides: TGTGCCAGCAGCTTAAGGTGGCGGGGGGGAGGCACAGATACGCAGTATTTT. V and J are TRBV7-2 and TRBJ2-3; TRBD2 matches at 9 bases. CDR1 and CDR2 (germline): SGHTA, FQGNSA. The V segment lost 2 bases and the J segment 1 base; nucleotides outside the gene matches: 7. The CDR3 is 17 residues long.

This clonotype was recorded a few times. A much bigger clone sits one base away, suggesting this may be a read error. V usage is TRBV2 and J usage is TRBJ2-2, with 9 bases aligning to TRBD2. From germline, CDR1 is SNHLY and CDR2 FYNNEI. After removal of 8 bases from V and 5 bases from J, the junction contained 18 bases not matched to a gene. The CDR3 loop spans 18 amino acids. Written as DNA, the CDR3 is TGTGCCAGCGGTGTCTGGTCTCGCGGGGGGGCCCAAACCGGGGAGCTGTTTTTT. This sequence encodes CASGVWSRGGAQTGELFF. The variable domain in full, completed from reference TRBV2 and TRBJ2-2, reads EPEVTQTPSHQVTQMGQEVILRCVPISNHLYFYWYRQILGQKVEFLVSFYNNEISEKSEIFDDQFSVERPDGSNFTLKIRSTKLEDSAMYFCASGVWSRGGAQTGELFFGEGSRLTVL.

In its sample, this clonotype was seen many times. The genes are TRBV7-2 and TRBJ2-1; 9 nucleotides match TRBD2. Germline CDR1 is SGHTA and CDR2 is FQGNSA. This CDR3 has 16 residues. After removal of 5 bases from V and 5 bases from J, the junction contained 10 bases not matched to a gene. The CDR3 nucleotides are TGTGCCAGCAGCCCGCGCACTAGCGGGTTTGACAATGAGCAGTTCTTC. This codes for CASSPRTSGFDNEQFF.

This clonotype appeared a few times. This may be a read error: a much more frequent sequence differs by one nucleotide. The rearrangement joins TRBV6-2 or TRBV6-3 to TRBJ1-1; TRBD1 might be the D (5 bases). This CDR3 comprises 13 residues. In germline, CDR1 is MNHEY, CDR2 SVGEGT. The CDR3 protein is CASGGVMNTEALF. The CDR3 region has the DNA TGTGCCAGCGGAGGGGTAATGAACACTGAAGCTCTCTTT.

The V call is TRBV9, the J call TRBJ1-1; a possible D gene is TRBD1 (5 bases). Trimming removed 3 bases from V and 4 bases from J, with 13 bases in between. The CDR3 extends over 14 amino acids. Germline CDR1 reads SGDLS; CDR2 reads YYNGEE. CDR3 coding DNA: TGTGCCAGCAGCGGCGCAGGGTCGGCCACTGAAGCTTTCTTT. Residues: CASSGAGSATEAFF.

In its sample, this clonotype was seen many times. The J gene is TRBJ1-2, the V gene TRBV10-3, with 10 bases lining up with TRBD1. The V gene end was trimmed by 2 bases and the J gene end by 8 bases; junction bases not matched to a gene: 5. The CDR3 spans 14 residues. Germline V lookup: CDR1 ENHRY, CDR2 SYGVKD. CDR3 DNA: TGTGCCATCAGTGAGGGGGGACAGGGGAACGGCTACACCTTC. Translated, it gives CAISEGGQGNGYTF.

This clonotype was observed many times. The rearrangement uses TRBV12-3 or TRBV12-4 and TRBJ1-5; no clear D gene. CDR3 length: 13 amino acids. Trimming removed 3 bases at V and 2 bases at J, with 5 bases between. CDR3 nucleotides: TGTGCCAGCAGTTTTCAGCGCAATCAGCCCCAGCATTTT. Translating gives CASSFQRNQPQHF.

This clonotype appeared many times. The chain joins TRBV2 to TRBJ2-5; weak D call: TRBD1 (6 bases). Trimming pared 4 bases from V and 5 bases from J, leaving 8 bases between. The length of the CDR3 is 12 residues. Germline assignment: CDR1 SNHLY and CDR2 FYNNEI. As DNA, the CDR3 is TGTGCCAGCAGTGGTGACAGGGAGACCCAGTACTTC. Protein: CASSGDRETQYF.

The rearrangement uses TRBV20-1 and TRBJ1-3; perhaps TRBD1 as D (5 bases). Trimming removed 7 bases from V and 4 bases from J, with 17 bases in between. CDR1 DFQATT and CDR2 SNEGSKA come from the germline V gene (reference sequence). The CDR3 length is 14 residues. The CDR3 reads CSVLPGATGNTIYF. CDR3 sequence (DNA): TGCAGTGTCCTGCCTGGGGCTACAGGAAACACCATATATTTT.

This clonotype occurred many times. The J gene is TRBJ2-1, the V gene TRBV2; D remains unclear. This CDR3 region has 18 residues. Deletions cut 4 bases from V and 6 bases from J, with 25 bases between. Germline CDR1 SNHLY, CDR2 FYNNEI. The CDR3: CASSVSLGISHLSNEQFF. The CDR3 DNA follows: TGTGCCAGCAGTGTTAGTTTAGGAATTTCTCACTTGAGCAATGAGCAGTTCTTC.

The sample holds many counts of this clonotype. V usage is TRBV2 and J usage is TRBJ1-1, with D tentatively TRBD1 (5 bases). Per the germline V gene, CDR1 is SNHLY and CDR2 is FYNNEI. The CDR3 is 13 residues long. V lost 7 bases to trimming and J lost 8 bases, with 17 bases between them. DNA of the CDR3: TGTGCCAGCACCCTGATGGGTGGGACCGAAGCTTTCTTT. This encodes CASTLMGGTEAFF. The full variable domain, with the rest looked up from reference TRBV2 and TRBJ1-1, is EPEVTQTPSHQVTQMGQEVILRCVPISNHLYFYWYRQILGQKVEFLVSFYNNEISEKSEIFDDQFSVERPDGSNFTLKIRSTKLEDSAMYFCASTLMGGTEAFFGQGTRLTVV.

This clonotype was counted at least ten times. The chain is built from TRBV6-6 and TRBJ1-1; D gene unclear. CDR3 length: 15 amino acids. V gave up 0 bases and J gave up 5 bases, with 13 bases separating them. Germline assignment: CDR1 MNHNY and CDR2 SVGAGI (reference sequence). CDR3 bases: TGTGCCAGCAGTTACTCTAACAAGGGTTGGACTGAAGCTTTCTTT. Encoded protein: CASSYSNKGWTEAFF.

In its sample, this clonotype was seen many times. V usage is TRBV7-2 and J usage is TRBJ1-5; D may be TRBD1 (5 bases). This CDR3 has 15 amino acids. V was pared by 1 base and J by 8 bases, with 15 bases between. The germline gives CDR1 SGHTA, CDR2 FQGNSA. The CDR3 nucleotides read TGTGCCAGCAGCTTAGATCTGGAGGGGAGAGAGCCCCAGCATTTT. Amino acid sequence: CASSLDLEGREPQHF.